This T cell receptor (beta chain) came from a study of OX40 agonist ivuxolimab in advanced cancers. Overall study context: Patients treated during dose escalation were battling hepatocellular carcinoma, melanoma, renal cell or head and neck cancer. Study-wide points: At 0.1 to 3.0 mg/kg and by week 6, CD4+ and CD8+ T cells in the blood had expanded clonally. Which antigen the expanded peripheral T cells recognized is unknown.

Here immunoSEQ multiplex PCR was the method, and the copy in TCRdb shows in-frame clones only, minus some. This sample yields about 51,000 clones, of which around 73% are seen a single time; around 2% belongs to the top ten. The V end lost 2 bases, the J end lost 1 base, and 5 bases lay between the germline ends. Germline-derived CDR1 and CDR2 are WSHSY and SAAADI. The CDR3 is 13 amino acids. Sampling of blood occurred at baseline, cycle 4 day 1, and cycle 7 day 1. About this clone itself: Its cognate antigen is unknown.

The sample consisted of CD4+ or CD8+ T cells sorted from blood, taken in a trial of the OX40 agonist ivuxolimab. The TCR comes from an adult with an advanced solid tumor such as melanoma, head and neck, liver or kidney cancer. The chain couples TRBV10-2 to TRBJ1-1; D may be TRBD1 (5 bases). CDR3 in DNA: TGCGCCAGCAGTGAGGGGGGGAACACTGAAGCTTTCTTT. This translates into CASSEGGNTEAFF.